This is a list of T cell receptor beta chains from one sample in a study of CXCR3-negative and CXCR3-positive naive CD8 T cells. TCRdb reprocessed the 5' RACE reads and reports one entry per CDR3 protein, with no DNA. This sample's table reports roughly 110,000 distinct CDR3 sequences. Sequencing was carried out using naive CXCR3+ CD8+ T cells from blood. The receptors were sampled from a human donor in good health. Some clones in this sample may be carry-over from other donors' samples. The CDR3 runs from the conserved cysteine through the conserved F or W.

j_gene,v_gene,CDR3aa
TRBJ2-2,TRBV9,CASSVVGNTGELFF
TRBJ1-2,TRBV6-2/TRBV6-3,CASSLIGLDGYTF
TRBJ1-2,TRBV29-1,CSVETDNYGYTF
TRBJ2-7,TRBV7-3,CASSLSRVHEQYF
TRBJ2-3,TRBV6-4,CASSDSPGEGTDTQYF
TRBJ2-2,TRBV10-1,CASSGADRALGELFF
TRBJ2-1,TRBV12-5,CASGFPGGYNEQFF
TRBJ2-1,TRBV27,CASSTSPSGPRGSREQFF
TRBJ1-1,TRBV7-9,CASSLSGPEAFF
TRBJ1-1,TRBV7-3,CASSPQMGTEAFF
TRBJ2-1,TRBV25-1,CASSEASGESNEQFF
TRBJ1-1,TRBV10-1,CASSESEVEAEAFF
TRBJ1-1,TRBV5-8,CASSHDRVGTEAFF
TRBJ1-1,TRBV9,CASSRREGTEAFF
TRBJ1-2,TRBV7-9,CASTSVWGTDEANYGYTF
TRBJ2-7,TRBV30,CAWTPGQGSYEQYF
TRBJ2-5,TRBV7-2,CASSLYGGIQETQYF
TRBJ2-2,TRBV29-1,CSVEDRTGENTGELFF
TRBJ2-7,TRBV18,CASSPGTAAYEQYF
TRBJ1-2,TRBV13,CASSLGWRESDTF
TRBJ1-1,TRBV4-3,CASSQDRQGDEAFF
TRBJ2-7,TRBV7-8,CASSPAGLDHEQYF
TRBJ2-7,TRBV29-1,CSVLPGPTEQYF
TRBJ2-2,TRBV30,CAWNEISGELFF
TRBJ2-7,TRBV13,CASSRDRGLYEQYF
TRBJ2-2,TRBV12-3/TRBV12-4,CASSFTGLGVTGELFF
TRBJ1-2,TRBV21-1,CASSKVTRTNYGYTF
TRBJ2-5,TRBV7-9,CASSRRQGQEETQYF